This TCR beta chain is drawn from a study of T cell repertoires in ileal Crohn's disease. Study summary: All patients had surgery for stricturing (approximately 60%) or penetrating (around 40%) disease. Thiopurines (around ten) or anti-TNF agents (around 17) were given postoperatively to about half.

Study results and caveats: Compared with CD4 T cells, sorted CD8 cells carried more expanded clones. Compared with non-smokers, active smokers at surgery showed more clonal expansions.

In this sample, this clone turned up once. What it binds is not known. The V gene lost 5 bases and the J gene lost 0 bases, with 14 bases spanning the gap. This CDR3 region has 15 residues. Germline V gene data show CDR1 as LNHDA and CDR2 as SQIVND (reference sequence). TCRdb keeps only in-frame clones here, not all; method: immunoSEQ multiplex PCR. The sample records fewer than 10,000 clones, around 81% being singletons. This TCR was recovered from an adult with Crohn's disease. This chain joins TRBV19 and TRBJ2-7; TRBD1 might be the D (5 bases). The source material was ileal tissue. The CDR3 region is CASSPTATSSYEQYF. For the CDR3, the DNA is TGTGCCAGTAGTCCGACAGCCACAAGCTCCTACGAGCAGTACTTC. The full variable domain, rest sourced from reference TRBV19 and TRBJ2-7, is DGGITQSPKYLFRKEGQNVTLSCEQNLNHDAMYWYRQDPGQGLRLIYYSQIVNDFQKGDIAEGYSVSREKKESFPLTVTSAQKNPTAFYLCASSPTATSSYEQYFGPGTRLTVT.